This TCR beta chain is drawn from a study of blood T cell repertoires in COVID-19. The table came from immunoSEQ multiplex PCR; TCRdb's copy has only in-frame clones and leaves some out. The table includes about 260,000 clones, 75% to 90% detected once. The sample taken for sequencing was peripheral blood. This receptor was obtained from a man between 60 and 70 years old who had recovered from COVID-19.

CDR3 sequence reads: CASSPLAFIYNEQFF. The DNA for the CDR3 is TGTGCCAGCAGTCCTCTAGCGTTTATCTACAATGAGCAGTTCTTC. V is TRBV27 and J is TRBJ2-1; a possible D gene is TRBD2 (6 bases). Germline lookup yields CDR1 MNHEY and CDR2 SMNVEV (reference sequence). Trimming took 5 bases from V and 3 from J, leaving 14 bases between them. The CDR3 has 15 residues.